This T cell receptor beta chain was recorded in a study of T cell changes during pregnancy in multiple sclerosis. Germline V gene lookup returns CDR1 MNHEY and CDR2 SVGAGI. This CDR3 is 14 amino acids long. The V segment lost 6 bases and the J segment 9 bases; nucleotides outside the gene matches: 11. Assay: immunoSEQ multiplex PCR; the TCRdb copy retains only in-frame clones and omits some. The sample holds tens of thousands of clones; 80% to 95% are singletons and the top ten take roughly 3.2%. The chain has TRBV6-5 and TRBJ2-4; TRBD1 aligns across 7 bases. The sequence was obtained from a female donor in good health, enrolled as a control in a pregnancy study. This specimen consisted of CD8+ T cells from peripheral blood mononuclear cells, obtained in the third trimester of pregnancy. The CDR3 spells CASSSGQAIGIQYF. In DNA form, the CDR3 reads TGTGCCAGCAGCAGCGGACAGGCCATCGGCATTCAGTACTTC.